This record concerns one TCR beta chain sequence. It lacks a known antigen. No base quality values were provided; no much bigger clone lies one nucleotide off. The CDR3 regions of human TCRbeta chains were analyzed by immunosequencing. As for the original processing: TCRs in the repertoires were matched against a reference library of SARS-CoV-2-specific TCRs that had been generated with the MIRA antigen-specificity platform. Breadth meant the fraction of unique TCRs that were SARS-CoV-2-associated, whereas depth meant the fraction of total T cells that were SARS-CoV-2-associated. Using the MIRA data, each spike-specific TCR was mapped to the spike region that the TCR reacts to and placed in a CD4 or CD8 class. Log10-transformed breadth and depth values were compared by one-way ANOVA with Sidak's multiple comparisons tests. Drawn from immuneACCESS, this table holds only the in-frame rearrangements with V and J called that TCRdb kept. Clones are partly lost; checked studies trace under half to an unresolved V gene and leave the rest unexplained. The V and J calls and the clone size are those of that table, but D and trimming were determined from the DNA. This sample is represented by 90,000 to 120,000 clones; 70% to 90% of them were singletons. The ten biggest clones cover 2.5% of the sample.

V is pruned by 0 bases and J by 6 bases, leaving 14 bases of the junction without a gene match. Taken from cysteine to phenylalanine, the CDR3 has 18 residues. Left in the record is the CDR3 DNA by itself, 54 bases read in frame from the first base. For CDR1 and CDR2, the germline V gene lists SGDLS and YYNGEE. The time point label here, explained by the study, means: about 28 days (+/-7) after the second vaccine dose. AZD1222 recipients whose second dose came at about 4 weeks and those whose second dose came at about 12 weeks were combined into one group, since spike-specific TCR depth and breadth did not differ between the two schedules. Samples from vaccinated people were obtained from the UK trials COV001 and COV002, which included a single-blind randomized controlled phase 2/3 trial of AZD1222 (ChAdOx1 nCoV-19) in healthy adults. For TCRbeta chain sequencing, PBMC samples were collected from trial participants at day 0 and at day 28 after the second dose.

These data originate in a study of T cell responses to AZD1222 COVID-19 vaccine listed by TCRdb under 2021. For the wider study: A total of 240 or so trial participants underwent TCR sequencing, of whom nearly 210 had received two doses of AZD1222 and about 25 had received two doses of the MenACWY control vaccine. Trial participants were enrolled by age into 18-55, 56-69 and 70-plus year subgroups, with 148, 28 and 57 TCR-sequenced participants respectively.

Findings and caveats that apply to the study as a whole: The whole spike protein was spanned by vaccine-associated CD4 TCRs, and dominant responses were seen in regions 160-218 and 743-854. Because no samples from the day 14 peak response were available, repertoires could be characterized only after the peak T cell response. Participants were mostly white British, with more females than males. The authors suggested clonal diversity may have been underestimated. Conclusions about previously exposed vaccinees are limited, since just a handful of AZD1222 recipients were seropositive for SARS-CoV-2 at baseline. The 56-69-year group was small, and its depth increase did not reach significance, likely because of low power. A significant rise in spike-specific TCR breadth and depth was observed after two AZD1222 doses relative to day 0 and relative to MenACWY recipients. Reportedly, almost half of the unique spike-specific TCRs recognized epitopes lying outside the regions that are mutated in the B.1.351 and B.1.1.7 variants.

This sequence uses TRBV9 and TRBJ1-4; TRBD1 matches 7 bases in the middle. The source material was peripheral blood, sampled 28 days after the second AZD1222 dose. This clonotype was sampled from an adult who received the AZD1222 COVID-19 vaccine. The CDR3 corresponds to CASSVAVGVGTVHEKLFF. The DNA reads TGTGCCAGCAGCGTAGCCGTCGGGGTAGGGACAGTGCATGAAAAACTGTTTTTT.